What follows describes a single TCR beta chain. As yet, its antigen is unknown. These data are taken from a study of vaccination and CD4 T cells after COVID-19. Study at large: Taking of post-vaccine samples occurred a median around 72 days after dose two (range 14 to 241). Control wells got either CEFX epitopes, HIV-1 Nef peptides, or no peptide at all.

V gave up 0 bases and J gave up 1 base; unmatched junction bases: 1. The V gene's germline CDR1 is MNHEY and CDR2 SVGAGI. This CDR3 comprises 16 residues. Sequenced with the Oncomine TCR Beta short-read assay was DNA taken from cultured CD4+ T cells. Each CDR3 protein is one row after TCRdb ran MiXCR on the PCR reads. The data contain several thousand distinct CDR3 sequences, 46% of them singletons. Broader study findings: A median of 86.3% of reactive clones, in convalescent patients, became evident only post-vaccination.

The treatment was: approximately nine-day PBMC culture with coronavirus spike peptide pools or control peptides (ViraFEST assay). During the years 2011-2018, before the COVID-19 pandemic, the unexposed donor's CD4+ T cells were collected. Via ViraFEST, peptide pools expanded antigen-specific T cells before TCR sequencing. The chain carries TRBV6-5 and TRBJ1-5; 9 nucleotides line up with TRBD1. The source of this sequence is a human donor in good health. Sequenced sample: CD4+ T cells from blood, cultured in vitro. CDR3 protein: CASSYSTGGSNQPQHF. CDR3 coding DNA: TGTGCCAGCAGTTACTCGACAGGGGGAAGCAATCAGCCCCAGCATTTT.